This passage covers 8 T cell receptor beta chains from one sample sequenced in a study of multiple sclerosis patients with progressive multifocal leukoencephalopathy (dated by TCRdb to between 2018 and 2020). Library construction relied on the immunoSEQ multiplex PCR assay. The table was pulled from immuneACCESS by TCRdb, which kept in-frame rearrangements only. Such tables lose some clones; where checked, under half of the loss comes from unresolved V genes, and the rest has no known cause. This sample is represented by roughly 34,000 clones; about nine tenths of them were singletons. In total, the top ten clones hold about 1.5% of the sample. The time point label here, explained by the study, means: before natalizumab initiation. Material for sequencing was PBMCs. Source of these receptors: a human donor with multiple sclerosis.

This chain uses TRBV27 with TRBJ1-5; TRBD1 might be the D (5 bases). Looked up from germline, CDR1 is MNHEY and CDR2 is SMNVEV (reference sequence). Between the trimmed V and J ends, which lost 5 bases and 4 bases, there was a span of 15 bases. There are 15 residues in the CDR3. The CDR3 here is CASSPRTRRNQPQHF. Here the CDR3 DNA reads TGTGCCAGCAGTCCCCGGACACGGAGGAATCAGCCCCAGCATTTT.

J is TRBJ1-3 and V is TRBV4-2; the match to TRBD1 covers 8 bases. The CDR3 runs to 17 residues. Germline assignment: CDR1 LGHNA and CDR2 YNFKEQ. The trim removed 0 bases at V and 4 bases at J, leaving 8 bases unmatched. CDR3 protein: CASSQEIQGATGNTIYF. In DNA form, the CDR3 reads TGTGCCAGCAGCCAAGAGATCCAGGGGGCAACAGGAAACACCATATATTTT.

This clone came up a few times. The J gene is TRBJ1-1, the V gene TRBV6-4; the D gene is possibly TRBD1 (6 bases). V was trimmed by 5 bases and J by 1 base, leaving 8 bases between them. There are 13 residues in the CDR3. Germline CDR1 and CDR2: MRHNA and SNTAGT. This chain's CDR3 is CASSLQGNTEAFF. The CDR3 DNA is TGTGCCAGCAGTTTACAGGGGAACACTGAAGCTTTCTTT.

This clone was observed a handful of times. The chain combines TRBV6-6 with TRBJ2-7; 7 bases are shared with TRBD1. The trim removed 3 bases at V and 7 bases at J, leaving 12 bases unmatched. Germline values: CDR1 MNHNY, CDR2 SVGAGI (reference sequence). The CDR3 extends over 15 amino acids. The CDR3 loop reads CASSYKGGSASEQYF. The CDR3 DNA reads TGTGCCAGCAGTTATAAAGGGGGCTCTGCAAGTGAGCAGTACTTC.

The chain uses TRBV7-2 and TRBJ2-7, with D perhaps being TRBD1 or TRBD2 (5 bases each). Looked up from germline, CDR1 is SGHTA and CDR2 is FQGNSA. This CDR3 spans 19 amino acids. V lost 1 base and J lost 2, with 24 bases in between. CDR3 bases: TGTGCCAGCAGCTTAGAAGTGGGGTACGGGGCGGCCTCGGCCTACGAGCAGTACTTC. As protein: CASSLEVGYGAASAYEQYF.

This chain uses TRBV5-5 with TRBJ1-1; possible D gene TRBD1, 5 bases. V dropped 0 bases and J dropped 2 bases, with 8 bases sitting between them. Germline values: CDR1 SGHKS, CDR2 YYEKEE (reference sequence). This CDR3 has 14 amino acids. The CDR3 coding sequence is TGTGCCAGCAGCTTGGCCGGGGGAAACACTGAAGCTTTCTTT. Protein sequence: CASSLAGGNTEAFF.

This clone has just a few counts. The chain is built from TRBV6-5 and TRBJ2-7, with 8 nucleotides matching TRBD2. Germline V CDR1 and CDR2: MNHEY, SVGAGI. Unmatched junction bases numbered 8, after V lost 5 bases and J lost 2 bases. CDR3 length: 15 residues. DNA for the CDR3: TGTGCCAGCAGTAGGCGGGGGGTAGACCCCTACGAGCAGTACTTC. This gives the protein CASSRRGVDPYEQYF.

The V gene is TRBV7-9, the J gene TRBJ1-1, with D unresolved. CDR1 and CDR2 (germline): SEHNR, FQNEAQ (reference sequence). Deletions cut 1 base from V and 7 bases from J, with 4 bases between. This CDR3 is 11 amino acids long. The CDR3 nucleotides read TGTGCCAGCAGCTTAGTGAGTGAAGCTTTCTTT. Encoded protein: CASSLVSEAFF.